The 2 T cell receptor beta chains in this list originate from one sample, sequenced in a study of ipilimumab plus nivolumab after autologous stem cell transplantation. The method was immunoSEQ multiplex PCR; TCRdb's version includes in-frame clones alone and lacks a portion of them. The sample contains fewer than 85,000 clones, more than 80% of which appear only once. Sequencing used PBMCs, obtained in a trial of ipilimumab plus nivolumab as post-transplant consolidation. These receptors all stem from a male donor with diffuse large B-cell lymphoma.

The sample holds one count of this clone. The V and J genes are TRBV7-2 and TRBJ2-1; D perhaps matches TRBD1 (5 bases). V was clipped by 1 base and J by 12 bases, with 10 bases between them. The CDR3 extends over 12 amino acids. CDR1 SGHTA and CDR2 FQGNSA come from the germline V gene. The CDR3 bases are TGTGCCAGCAGCTTAGAGAAGGGGCGGCAGTTCTTC. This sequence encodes CASSLEKGRQFF.

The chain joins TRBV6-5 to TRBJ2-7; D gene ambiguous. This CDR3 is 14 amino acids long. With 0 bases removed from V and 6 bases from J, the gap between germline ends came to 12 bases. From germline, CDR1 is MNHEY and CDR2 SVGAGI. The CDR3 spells CASSYSAGLSEQYF. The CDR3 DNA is TGTGCCAGCAGTTACTCTGCAGGCTTGAGCGAGCAGTACTTC.